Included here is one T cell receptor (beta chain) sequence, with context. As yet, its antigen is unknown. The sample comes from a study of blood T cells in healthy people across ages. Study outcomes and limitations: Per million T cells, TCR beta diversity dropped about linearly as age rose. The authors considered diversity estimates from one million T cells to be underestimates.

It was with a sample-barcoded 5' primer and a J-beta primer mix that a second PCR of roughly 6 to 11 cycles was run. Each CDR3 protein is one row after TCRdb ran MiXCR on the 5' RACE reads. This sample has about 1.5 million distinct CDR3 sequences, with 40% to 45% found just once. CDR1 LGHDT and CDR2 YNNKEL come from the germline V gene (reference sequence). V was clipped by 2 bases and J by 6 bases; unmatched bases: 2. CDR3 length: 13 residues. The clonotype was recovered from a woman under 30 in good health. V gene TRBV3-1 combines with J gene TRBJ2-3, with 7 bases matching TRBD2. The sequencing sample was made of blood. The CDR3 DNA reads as TGTGCCAGCAGCCAACGCGGGAGTGATACGCAGTATTTT. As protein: CASSQRGSDTQYF.